Described below is a single TCR beta chain sequence and its context. This may stem from a read error, because a much larger clone lies one nucleotide away. Additional autoimmune diseases, uncontrolled infections, pregnancy or lactation disqualified patients. Amplified TCR beta CDR3 regions were obtained using RNA transcripts as template. An opening RT-PCR round employed HTBI primers and preceded a second-round multiplex PCR. TCRdb analysed the multiplex PCR reads with MiXCR anew, one entry per CDR3 protein. Among 600,000 to 950,000 distinct CDR3 sequences listed, 40% were seen once. The data were obtained in a study of Graves' ophthalmopathy and Graves' hyperthyroidism. Germline loops: CDR1 SEHNR, CDR2 FQNEAQ (reference sequence). CDR3 size: 13 residues. The V and J ends lost 10 bases and 1 base respectively, with 13 bases between them.

Sequencing was done on a sample of peripheral blood. The chain is built from TRBV7-9 and TRBJ1-1; D gene unclear. The TCR originated in an adult man with Graves' ophthalmopathy. The CDR3 reads CATTLARNTEAFF. The CDR3 coding sequence is TGTGCCACCACACTGGCTAGGAACACTGAAGCTTTCTTT.